This TCR beta chain originates from a study of blood T cell repertoires in COVID-19. Sequenced by immunoSEQ multiplex PCR; TCRdb stores in-frame clones only, minus some. The sample includes some 110,000 clones, around 81% of them seen just once. This clone was seen a few times. V lost 2 bases, J lost 0 bases, and 8 bases lay in between. The CDR3 is made up of 15 amino acids. CDR1 is LGHDT and CDR2 is YNNKEL in the germline V gene (reference sequence). The specimen sequenced was peripheral blood. This clonotype originated in a woman in her 70s with acute or convalescent COVID-19. V and J are TRBV3-1 (or the pseudogene TRBV3-2) and TRBJ1-3; no clear D gene. The CDR3 loop reads CASSQPTYSGNTIYF. The CDR3 DNA is TGTGCCAGCAGCCAACCGACTTACTCTGGAAACACCATATATTTT.